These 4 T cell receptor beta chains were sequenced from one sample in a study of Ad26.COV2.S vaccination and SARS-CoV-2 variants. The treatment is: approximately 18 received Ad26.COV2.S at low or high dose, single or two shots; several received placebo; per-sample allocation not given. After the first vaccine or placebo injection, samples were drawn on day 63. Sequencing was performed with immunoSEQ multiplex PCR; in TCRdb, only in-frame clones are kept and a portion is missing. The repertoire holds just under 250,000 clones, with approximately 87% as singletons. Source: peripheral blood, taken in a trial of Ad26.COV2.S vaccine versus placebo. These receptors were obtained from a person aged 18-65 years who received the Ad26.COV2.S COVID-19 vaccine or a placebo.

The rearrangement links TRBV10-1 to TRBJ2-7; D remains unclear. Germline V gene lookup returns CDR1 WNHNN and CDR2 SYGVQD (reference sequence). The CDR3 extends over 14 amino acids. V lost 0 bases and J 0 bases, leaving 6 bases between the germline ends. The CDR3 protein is CASSESIGSYEQYF. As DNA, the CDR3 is TGCGCCAGCAGTGAGTCGATAGGCTCCTACGAGCAGTACTTC.

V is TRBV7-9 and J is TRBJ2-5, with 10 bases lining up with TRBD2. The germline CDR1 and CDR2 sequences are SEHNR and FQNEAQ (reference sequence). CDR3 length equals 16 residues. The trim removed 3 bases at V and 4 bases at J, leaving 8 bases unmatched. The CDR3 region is CASSFIERGGIETQYF. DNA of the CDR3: TGTGCCAGCAGCTTCATAGAGCGGGGGGGCATAGAGACCCAGTACTTC.

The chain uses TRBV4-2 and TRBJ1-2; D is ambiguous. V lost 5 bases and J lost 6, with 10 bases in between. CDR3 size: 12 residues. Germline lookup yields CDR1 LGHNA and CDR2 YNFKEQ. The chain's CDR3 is CASSTHTNGYTF. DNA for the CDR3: TGTGCCAGCAGCACCCATACAAATGGCTACACCTTC.

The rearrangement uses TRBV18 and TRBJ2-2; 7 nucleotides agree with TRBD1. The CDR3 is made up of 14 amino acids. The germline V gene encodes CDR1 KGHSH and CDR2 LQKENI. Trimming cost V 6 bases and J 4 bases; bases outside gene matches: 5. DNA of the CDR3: TGTGCCAGCTCGCTCAACAGGGGCACCGGGGAGCTGTTTTTT. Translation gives CASSLNRGTGELFF.